This T cell receptor beta chain was captured in a study of cytomegalovirus exposure and HLA in healthy donors. Germline CDR1 reads SEHNR; CDR2 reads FQNEAQ (reference sequence). This CDR3 contains 13 residues. V lost 1 base to trimming and J lost 2 bases, with 6 bases between them. Worth noting for this clone: Its cognate antigen is unknown.

PCR employed 60 Vbeta and 13 Jbeta primers. Sequenced by immunoSEQ multiplex PCR; TCRdb stores in-frame clones only, minus some. The data show under 200,000 clones, with about 80% seen just once and 1% held by the top ten. Overall study findings and caveats: One variant, a missense change in DCLRE1C, was linked in a later analysis to TCR beta V- and J-gene trimming.

The sample taken for sequencing was PBMCs. The chain couples TRBV7-9 to TRBJ2-7; D is unresolved. The sequence was collected from a woman in her fifties or sixties in good health and CMV-seropositive. The CDR3: CASSLVGAYEQYF. The CDR3 nucleotides read TGTGCCAGCAGCTTAGTTGGAGCCTACGAGCAGTACTTC.